The present T cell receptor beta chain was sequenced within a study of T cells in Graves' hyperthyroidism and ophthalmopathy. Exclusion criteria comprised uncontrolled infection, other autoimmune disease, pregnancy or lactation. Amplified TCR beta CDR3 regions derived from RNA transcripts. The HTBI primer set drove a first-round RT-PCR of the TCR CDR3. TCRdb re-called the multiplex PCR reads through MiXCR, storing one row per CDR3 protein. Here the sample spans under 750,000 distinct CDR3 sequences, 18% being singletons. Germline V gene sequence: CDR1 KGHSH, CDR2 LQKENI. V trimming: 4 bases; J trimming: 0 bases; junction bases outside the gene matches: 1. The CDR3 extends over 15 amino acids.

The chain combines TRBV18 with TRBJ2-2; TRBD1 matches at 8 bases. The sample comprised blood. This TCR came from a woman between 45 and 60 years old with Graves' hyperthyroidism that later progressed to Graves' ophthalmopathy. CDR3 residues: CASSQGQANTGELFF. The CDR3 DNA reads TGTGCCAGCTCACAGGGACAGGCGAACACCGGGGAGCTGTTTTTT.